The next 2 T cell receptor beta chains were all read from a single sample in a study of T cell changes during pregnancy in multiple sclerosis. Sequencing was performed with immunoSEQ multiplex PCR; in TCRdb, only in-frame clones are kept and a portion is missing. This sample yields about 62,000 clones, of which approximately 93% are seen a single time; 3.2% belongs to the top ten. The material sequenced was CD8+ T cells from peripheral blood mononuclear cells, taken in the second trimester of pregnancy. The receptors come from a female donor with multiple sclerosis, enrolled in a pregnancy study.

This clone was found once. The gene calls are TRBV28 and TRBJ2-3, with 7 positions matching TRBD1. V lost 2 bases to trimming and J lost 2 bases; unmatched junction nucleotides: 13. The germline V gene encodes CDR1 MDHEN and CDR2 SYDVKM. This CDR3 comprises 18 residues. CDR3 protein: CASSLPPTGQSYTDTQYF. The CDR3 nucleotides are TGTGCCAGCAGTTTACCCCCCACGGGACAGTCGTACACAGATACGCAGTATTTT.

V usage is TRBV27 and J usage is TRBJ2-7; 7 nucleotides line up with TRBD1. This CDR3 is built from 15 residues. J gave up 4 bases and V 0 bases, and 6 bases lay outside the gene matches. CDR1 is MNHEY and CDR2 is SMNVEV in the germline V gene (reference sequence). CDR3 nucleotides: TGTGCCAGCAGTTTATCATTCGGGACAGTGTACGAGCAGTACTTC. Its translation: CASSLSFGTVYEQYF.